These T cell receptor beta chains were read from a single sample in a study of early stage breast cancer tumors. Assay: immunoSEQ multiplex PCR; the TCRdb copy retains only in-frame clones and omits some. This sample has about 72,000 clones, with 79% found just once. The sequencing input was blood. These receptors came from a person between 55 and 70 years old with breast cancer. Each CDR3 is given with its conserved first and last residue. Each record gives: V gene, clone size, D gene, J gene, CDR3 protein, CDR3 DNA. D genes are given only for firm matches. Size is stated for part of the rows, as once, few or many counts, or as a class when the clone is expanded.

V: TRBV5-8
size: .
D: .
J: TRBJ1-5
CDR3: CASSGTGNQPQHF
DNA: TGTGCCAGCAGCGGAACAGGGAATCAGCCCCAGCATTTT

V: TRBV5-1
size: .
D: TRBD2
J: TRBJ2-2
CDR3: CASSLSGGRTGELFF
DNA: TGCGCCAGCAGCTTGTCGGGAGGGAGAACCGGGGAGCTGTTTTTT

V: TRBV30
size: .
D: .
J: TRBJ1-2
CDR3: CAWSVVGGGYTF
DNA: TGTGCCTGGAGTGTGGTGGGGGGTGGCTACACCTTC

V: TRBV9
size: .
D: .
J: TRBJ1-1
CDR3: CASSVNLGTEAFF
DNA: TGTGCCAGCAGCGTTAACCTTGGAACTGAAGCTTTCTTT

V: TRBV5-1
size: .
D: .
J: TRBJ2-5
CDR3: CASSLAQEETQYF
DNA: TGCGCCAGCAGCTTGGCCCAGGAAGAGACCCAGTACTTC

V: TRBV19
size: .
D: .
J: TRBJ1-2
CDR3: CASSHRDADGYTF
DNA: TGTGCCAGTAGTCACCGGGACGCAGATGGCTACACCTTC

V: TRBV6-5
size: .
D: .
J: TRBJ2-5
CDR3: CASNRDSANQETQYF
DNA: TGTGCCAGCAACCGGGACTCCGCTAACCAAGAGACCCAGTACTTC

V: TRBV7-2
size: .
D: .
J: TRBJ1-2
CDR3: CASSSSEGEGSGGYTF
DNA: TGTGCCAGCAGCTCATCAGAGGGTGAGGGGTCGGGAGGCTACACCTTC

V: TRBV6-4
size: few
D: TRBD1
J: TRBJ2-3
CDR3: CASSGAPGQGQDTQYF
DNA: TGTGCCAGCAGTGGCGCCCCGGGACAGGGTCAAGATACGCAGTATTTT

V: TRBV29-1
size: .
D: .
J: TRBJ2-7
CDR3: CSVTASSYEQYF
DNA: TGCAGCGTTACCGCCAGTTCCTACGAGCAGTACTTC

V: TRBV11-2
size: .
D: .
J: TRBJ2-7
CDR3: CASSGRGILGGINSYEQYF
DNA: TGTGCCAGCAGCGGGCGCGGGATTTTAGGGGGAATCAACTCCTACGAGCAGTACTTC

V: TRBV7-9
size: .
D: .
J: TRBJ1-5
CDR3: CASSLGGSGNQPQHF
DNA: TGTGCCAGCAGCCTCGGGGGGTCGGGCAATCAGCCCCAGCATTTT

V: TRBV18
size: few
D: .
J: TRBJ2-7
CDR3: CASSSSRGNEQYF
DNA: TGTGCCAGCTCATCAAGCCGGGGCAACGAGCAGTACTTC

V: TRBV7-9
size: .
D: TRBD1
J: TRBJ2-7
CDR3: CASSSTGGAQQYF
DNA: TGTGCCAGCAGCTCGACAGGGGGAGCGCAGCAGTACTTC

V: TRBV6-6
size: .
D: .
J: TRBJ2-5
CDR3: CASSIQETQYF
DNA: TGTGCCAGCAGTATACAAGAGACCCAGTACTTC

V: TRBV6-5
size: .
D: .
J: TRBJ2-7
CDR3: CASSSSGPSGEQYF
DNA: TGTGCCAGCAGTTCCTCCGGACCGTCGGGCGAGCAGTACTTC

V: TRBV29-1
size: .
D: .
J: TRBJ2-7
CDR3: CSVYLAKIGSYEQYF
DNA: TGCAGCGTGTACCTCGCCAAGATAGGGAGCTACGAGCAGTACTTC

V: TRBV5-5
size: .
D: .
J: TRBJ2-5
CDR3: CASSLEGRGETQYF
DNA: TGTGCCAGCAGCTTGGAGGGCAGGGGAGAGACCCAGTACTTC

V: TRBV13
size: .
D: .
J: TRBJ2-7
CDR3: CASSLRGAAHEQYF
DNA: TGTGCCAGCAGCCTCAGGGGAGCAGCACACGAGCAGTACTTC

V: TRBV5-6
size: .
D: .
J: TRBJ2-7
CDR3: CASSLVFLTGAYEQYF
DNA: TGTGCCAGCAGCTTGGTTTTTCTGACAGGCGCCTACGAGCAGTACTTC

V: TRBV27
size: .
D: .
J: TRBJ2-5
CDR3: CASSLDPTRRETQYF
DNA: TGTGCCAGCAGTTTAGATCCCACTCGGCGGGAGACCCAGTACTTC

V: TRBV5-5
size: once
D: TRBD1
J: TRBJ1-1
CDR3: CASSSTTGGRDTEAFF
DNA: TGTGCCAGCAGCTCGACGACAGGGGGTAGGGACACTGAAGCTTTCTTT

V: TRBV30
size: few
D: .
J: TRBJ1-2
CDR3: CAWTGAYGYTF
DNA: TGTGCCTGGACAGGAGCCTATGGCTACACCTTC

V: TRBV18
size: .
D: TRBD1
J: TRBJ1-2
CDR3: CASSMGQNYGYTF
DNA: TGTGCCAGCTCAATGGGACAGAACTATGGCTACACCTTC

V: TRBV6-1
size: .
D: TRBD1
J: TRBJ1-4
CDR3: CASSEGRPTGYEKLFF
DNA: TGTGCCAGCAGTGAAGGCCGGCCGACAGGGTACGAAAAACTGTTTTTT

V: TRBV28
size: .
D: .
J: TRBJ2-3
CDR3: CASSPMGLPLGTDTQYF
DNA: TGTGCCAGCAGTCCAATGGGACTTCCATTGGGCACAGATACGCAGTATTTT

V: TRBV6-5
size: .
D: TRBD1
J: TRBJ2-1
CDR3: CASTATGGTSNEQFF
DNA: TGTGCCAGCACGGCGACAGGGGGCACAAGCAATGAGCAGTTCTTC

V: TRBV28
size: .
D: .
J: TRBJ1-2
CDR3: CASSFAGYYGYTF
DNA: TGTGCCAGCAGTTTTGCAGGCTACTATGGCTACACCTTC

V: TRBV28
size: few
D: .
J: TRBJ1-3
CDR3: CASSLGHLSGNTIYF
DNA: TGTGCCAGCAGTCTGGGACATCTCTCTGGAAACACCATATATTTT

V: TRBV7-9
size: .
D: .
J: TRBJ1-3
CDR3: CASSSGAGNTIYF
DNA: TGTGCCAGCAGCTCAGGGGCTGGAAACACCATATATTTT

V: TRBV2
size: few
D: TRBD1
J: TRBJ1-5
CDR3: CASSEDRVLHGQPQHF
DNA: TGTGCCAGCAGCGAGGACAGGGTGCTACACGGTCAGCCCCAGCATTTT

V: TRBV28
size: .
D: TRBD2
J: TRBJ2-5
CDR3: CASSSSGRETQYF
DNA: TGTGCCAGCAGTTCTAGCGGGCGGGAGACCCAGTACTTC

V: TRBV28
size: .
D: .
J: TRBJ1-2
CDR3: CASTPSLISAYGYTF
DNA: TGTGCCAGCACACCCAGTTTAATCTCCGCCTATGGCTACACCTTC

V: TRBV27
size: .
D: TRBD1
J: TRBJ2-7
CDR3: CASSVRQGRIYEQYF
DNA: TGTGCCAGCAGTGTGCGACAGGGGAGGATTTACGAGCAGTACTTC

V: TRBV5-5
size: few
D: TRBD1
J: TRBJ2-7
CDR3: CASSPRQGTGYEQYF
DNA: TGTGCCAGCAGCCCACGACAGGGGACGGGTTACGAGCAGTACTTC

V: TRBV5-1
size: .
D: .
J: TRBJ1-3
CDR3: CASSLDRLSSGNTIYF
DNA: TGCGCCAGCAGCTTGGACAGGCTTAGCTCTGGAAACACCATATATTTT

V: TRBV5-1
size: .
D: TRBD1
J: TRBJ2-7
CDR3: CASRDLRGQGNEQYF
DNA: TGCGCCAGCAGGGACCTTAGGGGGCAAGGGAACGAGCAGTACTTC

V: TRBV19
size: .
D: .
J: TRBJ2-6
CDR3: CASSPPPGANVLTF
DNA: TGTGCCAGTAGTCCCCCCCCCGGGGCCAACGTCCTGACTTTC

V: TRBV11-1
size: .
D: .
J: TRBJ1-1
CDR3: CASTLRAGVTEAFF
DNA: TGTGCCAGCACCCTTAGGGCTGGAGTTACTGAAGCTTTCTTT

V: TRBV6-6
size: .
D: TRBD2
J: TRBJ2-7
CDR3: CASSRGGGEQYF
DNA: TGTGCCAGCAGCCGGGGGGGAGGCGAGCAGTACTTC

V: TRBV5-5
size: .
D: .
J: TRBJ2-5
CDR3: CASSLEESGTQYF
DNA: TGTGCCAGCAGCTTGGAAGAGAGTGGGACCCAGTACTTC